This T cell receptor (beta chain) was identified during a study of cytomegalovirus exposure and HLA in healthy donors. Study outcomes and limitations: A later analysis reported that several of the most significant clusters appeared to be linked to common viral pathogens, among them Epstein-Barr virus.

Details on this clone: What it recognizes is unknown.

The primer mix had 60 Vbeta and 13 Jbeta primers. Method: immunoSEQ multiplex PCR; TCRdb's copy keeps in-frame clones and lacks some. The sample gives tens of thousands of clones, around 80% of which show up once; around 3.1% is in the top ten. The germline V gene has CDR1 SEHNR and CDR2 FQNEAQ (reference sequence). The CDR3 loop spans 13 amino acids. V was pared by 6 bases and J by 2 bases, with 3 bases of the junction left unmatched. V usage is TRBV7-9 and J usage is TRBJ2-5; 7 bases match TRBD1. Sequences were obtained from PBMCs. The sequence was obtained from a man aged 45-65 years in good health and CMV-seropositive. CDR3: CASRGGPQETQYF. As DNA, the CDR3 is TGTGCCAGCAGAGGGGGCCCTCAAGAGACCCAGTACTTC.